The sequence of this T cell receptor beta chain was determined in a study of blood T cell repertoires in COVID-19. V was cut by 0 bases and J by 4 bases, with 6 bases left in between. The CDR3 extends over 13 amino acids. Germline V gene data show CDR1 as SGHKS and CDR2 as YYEKEE (reference sequence). Sequenced by immunoSEQ multiplex PCR; TCRdb stores in-frame clones only, minus some. The sample has about 250,000 clones, over 75% seen once; the top ten hold over 1.5%. What was sequenced was PBMCs or T cells enriched from blood (not recorded which). The rearrangement uses TRBV5-5 and TRBJ2-3; weak D call: TRBD1 (5 bases). The source of this sequence is a middle-aged man who had recovered from COVID-19. The CDR3 reads CASSLEGADTQYF. The CDR3 coding sequence is TGTGCCAGCAGCTTGGAAGGGGCAGATACGCAGTATTTT.